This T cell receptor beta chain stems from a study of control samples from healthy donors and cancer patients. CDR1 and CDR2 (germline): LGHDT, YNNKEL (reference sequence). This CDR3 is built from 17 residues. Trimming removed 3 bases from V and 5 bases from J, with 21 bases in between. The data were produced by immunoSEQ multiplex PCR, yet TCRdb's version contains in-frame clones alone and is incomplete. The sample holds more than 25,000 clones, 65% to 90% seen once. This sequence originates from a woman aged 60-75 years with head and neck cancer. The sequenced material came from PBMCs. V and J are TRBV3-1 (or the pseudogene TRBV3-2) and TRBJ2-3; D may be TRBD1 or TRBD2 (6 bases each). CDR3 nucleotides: TGTGCCAGCAGCCAGGACTTATGGGGGGCCTTATTAGATACGCAGTATTTT. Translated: CASSQDLWGALLDTQYF.